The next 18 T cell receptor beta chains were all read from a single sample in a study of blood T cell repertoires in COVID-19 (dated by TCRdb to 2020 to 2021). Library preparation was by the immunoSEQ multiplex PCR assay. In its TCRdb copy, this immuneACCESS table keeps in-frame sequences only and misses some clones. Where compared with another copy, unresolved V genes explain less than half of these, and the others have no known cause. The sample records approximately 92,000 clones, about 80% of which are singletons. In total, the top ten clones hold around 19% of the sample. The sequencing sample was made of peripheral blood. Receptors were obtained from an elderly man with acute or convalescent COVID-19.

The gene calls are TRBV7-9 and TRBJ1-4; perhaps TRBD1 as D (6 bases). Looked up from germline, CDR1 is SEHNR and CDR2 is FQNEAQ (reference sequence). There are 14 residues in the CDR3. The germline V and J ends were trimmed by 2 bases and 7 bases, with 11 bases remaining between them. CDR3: CASSLLQGREKLFF. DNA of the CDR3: TGTGCCAGCAGCTTATTACAGGGTCGTGAAAAACTGTTTTTT.

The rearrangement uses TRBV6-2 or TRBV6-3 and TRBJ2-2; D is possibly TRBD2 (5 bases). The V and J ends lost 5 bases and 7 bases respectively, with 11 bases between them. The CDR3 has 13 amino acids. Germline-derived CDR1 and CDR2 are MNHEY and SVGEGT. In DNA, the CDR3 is TGTGCCAGCAGTAGCCGGGGTTTCGGGGAGCTGTTTTTT. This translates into CASSSRGFGELFF.

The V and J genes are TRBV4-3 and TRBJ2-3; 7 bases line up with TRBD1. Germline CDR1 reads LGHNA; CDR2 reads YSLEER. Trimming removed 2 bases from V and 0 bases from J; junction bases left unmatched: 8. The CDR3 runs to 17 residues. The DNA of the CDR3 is TGCGCCAGCAGCCAACGACCCGGGACAGAGAGCACAGATACGCAGTATTTT. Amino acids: CASSQRPGTESTDTQYF.

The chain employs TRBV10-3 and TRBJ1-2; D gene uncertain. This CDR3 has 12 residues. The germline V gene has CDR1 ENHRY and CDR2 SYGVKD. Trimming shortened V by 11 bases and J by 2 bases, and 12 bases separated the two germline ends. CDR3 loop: CAAQAGNYGYTF. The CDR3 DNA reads TGTGCCGCCCAGGCGGGAAACTATGGCTACACCTTC.

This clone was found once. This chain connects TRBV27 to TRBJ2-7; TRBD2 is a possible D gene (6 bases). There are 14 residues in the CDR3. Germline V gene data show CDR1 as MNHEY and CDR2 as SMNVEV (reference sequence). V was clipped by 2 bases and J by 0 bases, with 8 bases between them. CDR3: CASSLAGPSYEQYF. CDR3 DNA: TGTGCCAGCAGTTTAGCGGGACCCTCCTACGAGCAGTACTTC.

The CDR3 loop reads CASSVGTGNTYEQYF. The CDR3, as DNA: TGTGCCAGCAGCGTAGGGACAGGGAATACCTACGAGCAGTACTTC. The chain has TRBV5-5 and TRBJ2-7; 9 bases align to TRBD1. The CDR3 consists of 15 residues. V lost 4 bases to trimming and J lost 2 bases; unmatched junction nucleotides: 7. Germline V lookup: CDR1 SGHKS, CDR2 YYEKEE (reference sequence).

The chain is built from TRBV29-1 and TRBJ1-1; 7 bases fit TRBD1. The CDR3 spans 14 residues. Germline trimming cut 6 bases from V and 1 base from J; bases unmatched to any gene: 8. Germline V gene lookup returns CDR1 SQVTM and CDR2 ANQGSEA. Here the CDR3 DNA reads TGCAGCGTCTCACAGGGGTGGGGGAACACTGAAGCTTTCTTT. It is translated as CSVSQGWGNTEAFF.

CDR3 sequence (DNA): TGTGCCAGCAGCTTGCAGGGCCTCTACGAGCAGTACTTC. Protein sequence: CASSLQGLYEQYF. V gene TRBV5-4 combines with J gene TRBJ2-7, with D possibly matching TRBD1 (5 bases). The CDR3 is 13 residues long. V lost 1 base and J 3 bases, leaving 8 bases between the germline ends. CDR1 is SGHNT and CDR2 is YYREEE in the germline V gene (reference sequence).

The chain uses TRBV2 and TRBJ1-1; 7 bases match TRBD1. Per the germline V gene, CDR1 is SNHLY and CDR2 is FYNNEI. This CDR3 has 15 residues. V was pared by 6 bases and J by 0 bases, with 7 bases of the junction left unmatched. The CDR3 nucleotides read TGTGCCAGCAGACTCCCGGGACAGTTGAACACTGAAGCTTTCTTT. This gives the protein CASRLPGQLNTEAFF.

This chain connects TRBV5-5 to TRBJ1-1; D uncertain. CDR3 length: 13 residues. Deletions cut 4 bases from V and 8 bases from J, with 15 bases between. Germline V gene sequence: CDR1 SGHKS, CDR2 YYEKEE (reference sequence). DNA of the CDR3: TGTGCCAGCAGCCAGGTGGTGGGAGCCGAAGCTTTCTTT. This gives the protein CASSQVVGAEAFF.

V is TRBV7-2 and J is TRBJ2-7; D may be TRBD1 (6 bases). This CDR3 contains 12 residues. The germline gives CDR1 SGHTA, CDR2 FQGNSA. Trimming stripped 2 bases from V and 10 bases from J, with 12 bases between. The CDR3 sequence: CASSLPHREQYF. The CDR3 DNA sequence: TGTGCCAGCAGCTTACCCCACAGGGAACAGTACTTC.

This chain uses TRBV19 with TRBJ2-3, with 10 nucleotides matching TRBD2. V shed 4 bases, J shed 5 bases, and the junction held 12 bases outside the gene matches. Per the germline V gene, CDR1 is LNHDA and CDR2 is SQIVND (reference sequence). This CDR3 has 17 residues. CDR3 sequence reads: CASSTLGLAGDRDTQYF. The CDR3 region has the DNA TGTGCCAGTAGTACGCTGGGGCTAGCGGGGGATCGAGATACGCAGTATTTT.

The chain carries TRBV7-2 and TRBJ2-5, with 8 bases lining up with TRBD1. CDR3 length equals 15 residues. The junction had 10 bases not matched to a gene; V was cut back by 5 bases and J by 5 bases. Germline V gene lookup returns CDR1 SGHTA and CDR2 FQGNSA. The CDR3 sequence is CASSLRTGRPETQYF. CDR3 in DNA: TGTGCCAGCAGCCTTCGGACAGGGAGGCCGGAGACCCAGTACTTC.

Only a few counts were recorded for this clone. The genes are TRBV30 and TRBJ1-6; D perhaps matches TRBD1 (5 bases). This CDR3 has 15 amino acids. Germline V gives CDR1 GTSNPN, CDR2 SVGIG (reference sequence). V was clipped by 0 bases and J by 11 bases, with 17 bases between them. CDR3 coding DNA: TGTGCCTGGAGTGTACCAGGGATCGGGGGAGCACCCCTCCACTTT. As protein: CAWSVPGIGGAPLHF.

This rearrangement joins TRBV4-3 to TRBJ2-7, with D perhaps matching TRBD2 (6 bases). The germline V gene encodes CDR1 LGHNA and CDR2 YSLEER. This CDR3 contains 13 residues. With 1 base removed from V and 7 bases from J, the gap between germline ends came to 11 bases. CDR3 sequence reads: CASSQVQAGEQYF. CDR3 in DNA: TGCGCCAGCAGCCAAGTCCAGGCGGGGGAGCAGTACTTC.

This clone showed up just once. Here the CDR3 reads CASSFSRGGDEQFF. The DNA of the CDR3 is TGTGCCAGCAGTTTTAGCAGGGGCGGTGATGAGCAGTTCTTC. The V and J genes are TRBV6-5 and TRBJ2-1; D perhaps matches TRBD1 (6 bases). Per germline, CDR1 MNHEY and CDR2 SVGAGI. The CDR3 is 14 amino acids. V was cut by 4 bases and J by 8 bases, with 15 bases left in between.

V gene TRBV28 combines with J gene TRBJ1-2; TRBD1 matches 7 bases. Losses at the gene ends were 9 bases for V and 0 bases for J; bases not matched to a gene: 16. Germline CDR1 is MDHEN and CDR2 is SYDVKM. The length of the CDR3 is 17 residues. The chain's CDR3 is CASASGTVYTANYGYTF. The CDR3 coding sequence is TGTGCCAGTGCCTCCGGGACAGTTTATACAGCTAACTATGGCTACACCTTC.

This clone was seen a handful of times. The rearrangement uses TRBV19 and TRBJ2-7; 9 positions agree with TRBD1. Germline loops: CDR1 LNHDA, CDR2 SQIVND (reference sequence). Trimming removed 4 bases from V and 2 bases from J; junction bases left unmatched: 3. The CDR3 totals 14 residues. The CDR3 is CASSSGTGTYEQYF. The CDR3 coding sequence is TGTGCCAGTAGTAGTGGGACAGGGACCTACGAGCAGTACTTC.